This entry lists 5 T cell receptor beta chains sequenced from one sample in a study of STAT5B mutations in CD4+ large granular lymphocyte leukemia. The method was immunoSEQ multiplex PCR; TCRdb's version includes in-frame clones alone and lacks a portion of them. The sample yields 30,000 to 40,000 clones, less than 85% seen once. Sequenced input: CD4+ T cells from blood buffy coats. The receptors originated from a human donor in good health.

In its sample, this clone was seen a few times. This chain uses TRBV4-3 with TRBJ1-2, with 7 bases lining up with TRBD1. Trimming removed 1 base from V and 4 bases from J; junction bases left unmatched: 3. The CDR3 sequence is 14 residues long. Looked up from germline, CDR1 is LGHNA and CDR2 is YSLEER. The CDR3: CASSQGQGPYGYTF. The CDR3 nucleotides are TGCGCCAGCAGCCAAGGACAGGGCCCCTATGGCTACACCTTC.

V gene TRBV7-8 combines with J gene TRBJ2-2; possibly TRBD1 for D (6 bases). Germline V CDR1 and CDR2: SGHVS, FQNEAQ. V was trimmed by 1 base and J by 0 bases, leaving 12 bases between them. CDR3 length: 17 amino acids. CDR3 sequence (DNA): TGTGCCAGCAGCTTAGGGTCAGGGGCCCCGAACACCGGGGAGCTGTTTTTT. The encoded protein is CASSLGSGAPNTGELFF.

This clone came up a few times. V gene TRBV10-2 combines with J gene TRBJ1-1; 9 nucleotides line up with TRBD1. The germline V gene has CDR1 WSHSY and CDR2 SAAADI. The CDR3 totals 14 residues. The ends lost 6 bases at V and 3 bases at J; junction bases unmatched: 5. The CDR3 protein is CASSRQGGDTEAFF. The CDR3 DNA is TGCGCCAGCAGCCGACAGGGGGGAGACACTGAAGCTTTCTTT.

This clone appeared a single time. CDR3 amino acids: CASSLTLYEQYF. In DNA, the CDR3 is TGTGCCAGCAGCTTGACCCTCTACGAGCAGTACTTC. The V call is TRBV7-2, the J call TRBJ2-7; no definite D call. The CDR3 is 12 amino acids. With 3 bases removed from V and 3 bases from J, the gap between germline ends came to 6 bases. Germline-derived CDR1 and CDR2 are SGHTA and FQGNSA.

CDR3 amino acids: CASSTYRGSGETQYF. CDR3 coding DNA: TGTGCCAGCAGTACATACAGGGGCTCGGGTGAGACCCAGTACTTC. The V and J genes are TRBV6-1 and TRBJ2-5, with 7 bases lining up with TRBD1. J lost 5 bases, V lost 5 bases, and 11 bases had no gene match. CDR1 MNHNS and CDR2 SASEGT come from the germline V gene. The CDR3 sequence is 15 residues long.